What follows are 11 T cell receptor beta chains derived from one specimen sequenced in a study of cytomegalovirus exposure and HLA in healthy donors. Data came from immunoSEQ multiplex PCR; TCRdb stores just in-frame clones and leaves some out. This table has 70,000 or so clones, about nine tenths appearing once. The sample consisted of PBMCs. The receptors derive from a man aged 18 to 30 in good health and CMV-seronegative.

The chain couples TRBV7-3 to TRBJ2-1; 15 bases are a match to TRBD2. The V and J ends lost 5 bases and 1 base, in that order; junction bases with no gene match: 3. Germline V lookup: CDR1 SGHTA, CDR2 FQGTGA. The CDR3 is made up of 17 amino acids. This CDR3 is CASSTGLAGGSYNEQFF. CDR3 bases: TGTGCCAGCAGCACTGGACTAGCGGGAGGGTCCTACAATGAGCAGTTCTTC.

This chain connects TRBV5-1 to TRBJ1-4; D uncertain. Trimming left V 3 bases short and J 6 bases short, with 9 bases between. The CDR3 consists of 13 residues. In germline, CDR1 is SGHRS, CDR2 YFSETQ. As DNA, the CDR3 is TGCGCCAGCAGCTCAGGTCCCGATGAAAAACTGTTTTTT. Protein product: CASSSGPDEKLFF.

The chain employs TRBV10-1 and TRBJ2-7; tentatively, D is TRBD1 (6 bases). The CDR3 loop spans 13 amino acids. Trimming pared 10 bases from V and 4 bases from J, leaving 17 bases between. Germline-derived CDR1 and CDR2 are WNHNN and SYGVQD (reference sequence). CDR3 DNA sequence: TGCGCCATGGAGGAGACAGGTTCATACGAGCAGTACTTC. Its translation is CAMEETGSYEQYF.

This chain joins TRBV7-8 and TRBJ1-5; the match to TRBD1 covers 7 bases. The germline gives CDR1 SGHVS, CDR2 FQNEAQ. Trimming cost V 1 base and J 1 base; bases outside gene matches: 7. The length of the CDR3 is 17 residues. CDR3 sequence: CASSLVSRGLSNQPQHF. CDR3 coding DNA: TGTGCCAGCAGCTTAGTTTCCAGGGGGTTAAGCAATCAGCCCCAGCATTTT.

The CDR3 loop reads CASSLGREQSYNEQFF. The CDR3, as DNA: TGCGCCAGCAGCTTGGGTCGGGAACAGTCATACAATGAGCAGTTCTTC. V and J are TRBV5-1 and TRBJ2-1; D is possibly TRBD2 (5 bases). The germline V and J ends were trimmed by 0 bases and 4 bases, with 14 bases remaining between them. The germline CDR1 and CDR2 sequences are SGHRS and YFSETQ. CDR3 length: 16 residues.

The chain has TRBV7-6 and TRBJ2-1; weak D call: TRBD2 (7 bases). V was trimmed by 5 bases and J by 0 bases, leaving 14 bases between them. CDR1 SGHVS and CDR2 FNYEAQ come from the germline V gene. The CDR3 runs 16 residues. Written as DNA, the CDR3 is TGTGCCAGCAGCCGGGGAGGGGGGAGCTCCTACAATGAGCAGTTCTTC. Encoded protein: CASSRGGGSSYNEQFF. Looking up the rest from reference TRBV7-6 and TRBJ2-1 gives the full variable domain: GAGVSQSPRYKVTKRGQDVALRCDPISGHVSLYWYRQALGQGPEFLTYFNYEAQQDKSGLPNDRFSAERPEGSISTLTIQRTEQRDSAMYRCASSRGGGSSYNEQFFGPGTRLTVL.

The chain joins TRBV5-1 to TRBJ2-5, with a weak D call TRBD1 (5 bases). The CDR3 has 14 residues. V lost 0 bases to trimming and J lost 5 bases, with 11 bases between them. Germline CDR1 and CDR2: SGHRS and YFSETQ. The CDR3 sequence: CASSLEGNSETQYF. The CDR3 DNA sequence: TGCGCCAGCAGCTTGGAGGGGAATTCGGAGACCCAGTACTTC. The full variable domain, rest sourced from reference TRBV5-1 and TRBJ2-5, is KAGVTQTPRYLIKTRGQQVTLSCSPISGHRSVSWYQQTPGQGLQFLFEYFSETQRNKGNFPGRFSGRQFSNSRSEMNVSTLELGDSALYLCASSLEGNSETQYFGPGTRLLVL.

The chain carries TRBV28 and TRBJ1-2; D is perhaps TRBD1 (5 bases). Germline V gives CDR1 MDHEN, CDR2 SYDVKM. Trimming stripped 6 bases from V and 4 bases from J, with 12 bases between. The CDR3 extends over 13 amino acids. The CDR3, as DNA: TGTGCCAGCAGCCCGGGCAGGGCCTATGGCTACACCTTC. It specifies CASSPGRAYGYTF.

Only one count was recorded for this clone. CDR3 bases: TGTGCCAGCGGTCCCCCTTCCGGCGCGCCGGGCGTCCTGACTTTC. As protein: CASGPPSGAPGVLTF. The chain uses TRBV6-4 and TRBJ2-6; the D is unclear. The CDR3 sequence is 15 residues long. Looked up from germline, CDR1 is MRHNA and CDR2 is SNTAGT. V lost 8 bases and J 12 bases, leaving 23 bases between the germline ends.

This chain joins TRBV6-5 and TRBJ2-7; 11 nucleotides align to TRBD1. The CDR3 has 15 amino acids. The junction had 12 bases not matched to a gene; V was cut back by 6 bases and J by 8 bases. CDR1 is MNHEY, CDR2 SVGAGI, per germline. Here the CDR3 DNA reads TGTGCCAGCAGGGCGGGACAGGGGGATATGGTCCAGCAGTACTTC. This translates into CASRAGQGDMVQQYF.

CDR3 protein: CAATSTGQELFF. In DNA form, the CDR3 reads TGTGCCGCTACCTCCACGGGACAAGAGCTGTTTTTT. The rearrangement links TRBV15 to TRBJ2-2, with a tentative D call TRBD1 (6 bases). The germline CDR1 and CDR2 sequences are LNHNV and YYDKDF (reference sequence). The CDR3 is 12 residues long. V lost 11 bases and J 11 bases, leaving 18 bases between the germline ends.